One sample yielded the 16 T cell receptor beta chains listed below, sequenced in a study of spatial heterogeneity in lung cancer. Antigens of these TCRs are unknown. Time point denoted: sample taken at primary tumor resection. Whole-study results and caveats: Tracking of tumor mutation counts was seen in expanded intratumoral alpha and beta TCR counts.

TCRdb redid the calling of the 5' RACE reads with MiXCR, one entry per CDR3 protein. Of around 10,000 distinct CDR3 sequences listed, 5.5% to 7.5% are singletons. The source material was lung tumor tissue, sampled at surgery. These receptors were collected from a female donor with early-stage non-small cell lung cancer.

This clonotype was recorded many times. V gene TRBV20-1 combines with J gene TRBJ2-5; a weak D match, TRBD2 (6 bases). V lost 1 base to trimming and J lost 4 bases, with 10 bases between them. The V gene's germline CDR1 is DFQATT and CDR2 SNEGSKA (reference sequence). The CDR3 length is 13 residues. The chain's CDR3 is CSARVPGGETQYF. CDR3 nucleotide sequence: TGCAGTGCTAGAGTTCCCGGGGGAGAGACCCAGTACTTC.

Within the sample, this clonotype is medium-sized. This rearrangement joins TRBV5-6 to TRBJ1-1; D uncertain. This CDR3 is 13 amino acids long. Trimming shortened V by 3 bases and J by 0 bases, and 6 bases separated the two germline ends. In germline, CDR1 is SGHDT, CDR2 YYEEEE. The CDR3 is CASSSYMNTEAFF. CDR3 DNA: TGTGCCAGCAGCTCTTACATGAACACTGAAGCTTTCTTT.

This clonotype was recorded at least ten times. The V call is TRBV25-1, the J call TRBJ1-5; a weak D match, TRBD1 (5 bases). The length of the CDR3 is 15 residues. Germline CDR1 and CDR2: MGHDK and SYGVNS. Trimming took off 4 bases at V and 2 bases at J, with 12 bases between the two ends. In DNA, the CDR3 is TGTGCCAGCAGTGCGAGGGGAGAGGGCAATCAGCCCCAGCATTTT. Translation gives CASSARGEGNQPQHF.

This clonotype is classed as large. V and J are TRBV7-2 and TRBJ1-6; possibly TRBD1 for D (5 bases). The germline gives CDR1 SGHTA, CDR2 FQGNSA. Trimming pared 5 bases from V and 10 bases from J, leaving 18 bases between. The CDR3 has 15 residues. CDR3 region: CASSPTGVTGSPLHF. CDR3 nucleotide sequence: TGTGCCAGCAGCCCCACCGGTGTTACAGGCTCACCCCTCCACTTT.

This clonotype was seen at least ten times. The V and J genes are TRBV7-9 and TRBJ2-7; maybe TRBD2 (6 bases). The CDR3 has 13 residues. The V gene lost 4 bases and the J gene lost 7 bases, with 14 bases spanning the gap. Germline V lookup: CDR1 SEHNR, CDR2 FQNEAQ (reference sequence). CDR3 residues: CASSSPTRREQYV. As DNA, the CDR3 is TGTGCCAGCAGCTCTCCGACTAGGAGAGAGCAGTACGTC.

This clonotype is classed as medium-sized. The chain combines TRBV5-4 with TRBJ1-4; D unclear. CDR3 length: 16 residues. Germline loops: CDR1 SGHNT, CDR2 YYREEE (reference sequence). Trimming stripped 4 bases from V and 0 bases from J, with 13 bases between. The CDR3 sequence: CASSPTGDATNEKLFF. Written as DNA, the CDR3 is TGTGCCAGCAGCCCGACCGGTGATGCAACTAATGAAAAACTGTTTTTT. Complete variable domain (other parts from reference TRBV5-4 and TRBJ1-4): ETGVTQSPTHLIKTRGQQVTLRCSSQSGHNTVSWYQQALGQGPQFIFQYYREEENGRGNFPPRFSGLQFPNYSSELNVNALELDDSALYLCASSPTGDATNEKLFFGSGTQLSVL.

This clonotype has a handful of counts. The chain recombines TRBV7-2 with TRBJ1-6; D unclear. Germline V CDR1 and CDR2: SGHTA, FQGNSA. CDR3 length: 15 residues. V lost 3 bases and J lost 5, with 11 bases in between. Here the CDR3 reads CASSFMAADNSPLHF. CDR3 nucleotide sequence: TGTGCCAGCAGCTTCATGGCAGCGGATAATTCACCCCTCCACTTT.

This clonotype has at least ten counts. The chain recombines TRBV6-5 with TRBJ2-3; perhaps D is TRBD1 or TRBD2 (7 bases each). The CDR3 extends over 13 amino acids. The germline V gene has CDR1 MNHEY and CDR2 SVGAGI. Trimming cost V 8 bases and J 1 base, with 10 bases left between them. CDR3 residues: CASQGGGTDTQYF. The CDR3 DNA sequence: TGTGCCAGCCAGGGGGGGGGCACAGATACGCAGTATTTT.

In its sample, this clonotype was seen many times. The rearrangement uses TRBV20-1 and TRBJ2-7; 11 positions agree with TRBD2. Trimming took 1 base from V and 9 from J; bases not matched to a gene: 5. This CDR3 contains 13 residues. The germline V gene has CDR1 DFQATT and CDR2 SNEGSKA (reference sequence). In DNA, the CDR3 is TGCAGTGCTAGAGGGCTAGCGGGAGGAGTGCAGTACTTC. Amino acids: CSARGLAGGVQYF.

This clonotype was detected many times. This chain uses TRBV4-2 with TRBJ1-4, with 8 positions matching TRBD1. Germline CDR1 reads LGHNA; CDR2 reads YNFKEQ. With 1 base clipped from V and 8 bases from J, the junction kept 6 bases outside the gene matches. The CDR3 covers 15 residues. This CDR3 is CASSQAQGAEEKLFF. As DNA, the CDR3 is TGTGCCAGCAGCCAAGCTCAGGGGGCGGAAGAAAAACTGTTTTTT.

This clonotype was picked up many times. The V and J genes are TRBV12-3 or TRBV12-4 and TRBJ2-7; 8 nucleotides line up with TRBD2. With 10 bases clipped from V and 3 bases from J, the junction kept 5 bases outside the gene matches. The CDR3 contains 12 residues. CDR3 loop: CATGGVGYEQYF. The CDR3 DNA sequence: TGTGCCACCGGGGGGGTAGGCTACGAGCAGTACTTC.

This clonotype was found many times. The rearrangement links TRBV28 to TRBJ2-1; 8 positions agree with TRBD1. With V trimmed by 8 bases and J by 7 bases, 7 bases remained unmatched. Germline lookup yields CDR1 MDHEN and CDR2 SYDVKM. This CDR3 has 13 amino acids. The DNA for the CDR3 is TGTGCCAGCGTGCAGGGGGCGAATAATGAGCAGTTCTTC. This sequence encodes CASVQGANNEQFF.

This clonotype occurred many times. V is TRBV12-3 or TRBV12-4 and J is TRBJ1-5, with D hard to call. The CDR3 contains 13 residues. The germline V and J ends were trimmed by 3 bases and 4 bases, with 7 bases remaining between them. The CDR3 loop is CASSLHINQPQHF. The CDR3 nucleotides are TGTGCCAGCAGTTTGCATATAAATCAGCCCCAGCATTTT.

This clonotype turned up a few times. The chain has TRBV6-2 or TRBV6-3 and TRBJ2-2; unclear D gene. This CDR3 has 14 amino acids. From germline, CDR1 is MNHEY and CDR2 SVGEGT. With 7 bases removed from V and 1 base from J, the gap between germline ends came to 10 bases. As DNA, the CDR3 is TGTGCCAGCAACCACGTTGGGAACACCGGGGAGCTGTTTTTT. This gives the protein CASNHVGNTGELFF.

Worth noting for this clonotype: Just one base apart from a much larger clone, this may be a read error. J is TRBJ1-1 and V is TRBV5-4; D unresolved. This CDR3 is 15 amino acids long. Germline V gene sequence: CDR1 SGHNT, CDR2 YYREEE (reference sequence). The CDR3 is CVSSPERRSDTEAFF. CDR3 nucleotides: TGTGTCAGCAGCCCCGAGCGTCGGAGTGACACTGAAGCTTTCTTT.

Notes on this clonotype: Here the CDR3 omits its conserved ending phenylalanine or tryptophan, so a read error is the likely source. This chain joins TRBV27 and TRBJ1-1; possible D gene TRBD1, 5 bases. V lost 2 bases, J lost 5 bases, and 12 bases lay in between. The CDR3 is 14 residues long. Germline values: CDR1 MNHEY, CDR2 SMNVEV (reference sequence). The CDR3 DNA is TGTGCCAGCAGTTTAAGGCACCAGGGTACTGAAGCTTTCTCT. Amino acids: CASSLRHQGTEAFS.